Below, one T cell receptor beta chain is given with its context. Its antigen is undetermined. In this cohort, PCR tests turned positive between March and December 2020, predating US Alpha, Beta and Delta variants. This sample stems from a study of vaccination and CD4 T cells after COVID-19. On the study more broadly: The convalescents included six males and four females, and among them two were Hispanic while seven were Caucasian. Post-COVID draws came a median roughly 100 days after diagnosis (range 35 to 161). Study-wide results and limits: The appearance of a median approximately 84% of reactive clones in convalescent patients occurred only post-vaccination.

MiXCR, run by TCRdb on the PCR reads, gives a single entry per CDR3 protein. This table has some 20,000 distinct CDR3 sequences, 58% appearing once. This CDR3 contains 17 residues. The V and J ends lost 1 base and 1 base, in that order; junction bases with no gene match: 9. CDR1 and CDR2 from the germline V gene are MGHRA and YSYEKL. The J gene is TRBJ1-1, the V gene TRBV4-1; 7 nucleotides agree with TRBD1. The receptor was isolated from a human donor who had recovered from COVID-19. The source material was CD4+ T cells from blood, sampled before SARS-CoV-2 vaccination. The CDR3 DNA sequence: TGCGCCAGCAGCCAAGGGAACAGGGGAAGGGGGAACACTGAAGCTTTCTTT. The encoded protein is CASSQGNRGRGNTEAFF.